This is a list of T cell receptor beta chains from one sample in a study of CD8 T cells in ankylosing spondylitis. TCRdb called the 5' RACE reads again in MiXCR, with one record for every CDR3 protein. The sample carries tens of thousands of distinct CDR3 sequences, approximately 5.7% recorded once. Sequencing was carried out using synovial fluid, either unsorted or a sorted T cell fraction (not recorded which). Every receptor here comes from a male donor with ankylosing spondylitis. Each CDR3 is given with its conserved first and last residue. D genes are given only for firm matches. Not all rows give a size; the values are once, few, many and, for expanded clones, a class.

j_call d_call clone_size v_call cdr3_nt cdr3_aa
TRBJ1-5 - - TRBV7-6 TGTGCCAGCAGCGCTAGTTTTGCCGGGGCCTACTCGCCCCAGCCCCAGCATTTT CASSASFAGAYSPQPQHF
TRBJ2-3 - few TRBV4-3 TGCGCCAGCAGCCAAGATCGACTATCCACAGATACGCAGTATTTT CASSQDRLSTDTQYF
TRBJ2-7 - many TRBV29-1 TGCAGCGTTGGAGGCTCTTACTACGAGCAGTACTTC CSVGGSYYEQYF
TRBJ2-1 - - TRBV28 TGTGCCAGCCTAGGACTGCTGGATGAGCAGTTCTTC CASLGLLDEQFF
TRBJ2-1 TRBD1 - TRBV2 TGTGCCAGCAGTGCGGGACAGGCGGGTCGGCAGTTCTTC CASSAGQAGRQFF
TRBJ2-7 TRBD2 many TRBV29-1 TGCAGCGCTCGGGGGGGGGGAGAGCAGTACTTC CSARGGGEQYF
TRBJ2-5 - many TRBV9 TGTGCCAGCAGCACCAACCAAGAGACCCAGTACTTC CASSTNQETQYF
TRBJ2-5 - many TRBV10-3 TGTGCCATCAGTCGCCAGGTGGATATGGCCCAGTACTTC CAISRQVDMAQYF
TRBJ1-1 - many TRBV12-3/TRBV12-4 TGTGCCAGCAGTTCCGGAGGCGTGGGCACTGAAGCTTTCTTT CASSSGGVGTEAFF
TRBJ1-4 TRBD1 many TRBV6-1 TGTGCCAGCAGATGGGACAGGGCCAGTGAAAAACTGTTTTTT CASRWDRASEKLFF
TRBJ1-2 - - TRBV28 TGTGCCAGCAGCCCTCTTGGTGCTGGCTACACCTTC CASSPLGAGYTF
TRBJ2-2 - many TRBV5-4 TGTGCCAGCAGCCCTGATGATTCGGGAGAAAACACCGGGGAGCTGTTTTTT CASSPDDSGENTGELFF
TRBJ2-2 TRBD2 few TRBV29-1 TGCAGCGCCAGCTGGACTAGCGGGATTGACGGGGAGCTGTTTTTT CSASWTSGIDGELFF
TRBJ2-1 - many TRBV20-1 TGCAGTGCTAGGCTATCTGCCTACAATGAGCAGTTCTTC CSARLSAYNEQFF
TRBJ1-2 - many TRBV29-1 TGCAGCGTTGAGTACAGTGTGTATGGCTACACCTTC CSVEYSVYGYTF
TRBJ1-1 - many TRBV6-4 TGTGCCAGCAGAGGAGGCAACTTAGGGACTGAAGCTTTCTTT CASRGGNLGTEAFF
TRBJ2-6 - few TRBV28 TGTGCCAGTCAAGCGCCAGGGTCCGGGGCCAACGTCCTGACTTTC CASQAPGSGANVLTF
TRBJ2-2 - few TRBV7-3 TGTGCCAGCAGCTCGGCGGTCCTTTCCACCGGGGAGCTGTTTTTT CASSSAVLSTGELFF
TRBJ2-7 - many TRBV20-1 TGCAGTGCTAGAGATCCCGGATCAAGACGATTTTCCTACGAGCAGTACTTC CSARDPGSRRFSYEQYF
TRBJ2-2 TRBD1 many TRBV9 TGTGCCAGCAGCGGAACCGGGACAGGGAATAGCGGAGATACCGGGGAGCTGTTTTTT CASSGTGTGNSGDTGELFF
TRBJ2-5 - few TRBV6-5 TGTGCCAGCAGTTATGGGCAGGGGATACAAGAGACCCAGTACTTC CASSYGQGIQETQYF
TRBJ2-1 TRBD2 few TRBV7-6 TGTGCCAGCAGCTTATACGGCGGGAGACTTATGAATGAGCAGTTCTTC CASSLYGGRLMNEQFF
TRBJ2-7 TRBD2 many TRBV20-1 TGCAGTGCTAGAGATATGAGTGGTCGGACTAGCCGAGATTACGAGCAGTACTTC CSARDMSGRTSRDYEQYF
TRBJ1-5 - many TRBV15 TGTGCCACCAGCAGAGCTGGGGACGAACAGCCCCAGCATTTT CATSRAGDEQPQHF
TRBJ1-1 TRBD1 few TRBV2 TGTGCCAGCAGCGGACAGGGCAACACTGAAGCTTTCTTT CASSGQGNTEAFF
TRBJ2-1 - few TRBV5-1 TGCGCCAGCAGCTTGTCAGGGGCCTACAATGAGCAGTTCTTC CASSLSGAYNEQFF
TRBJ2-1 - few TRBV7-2 TGTGCCAGCAGCTCCGAGTTGGGGTACAATGAGCAGTTCTTC CASSSELGYNEQFF
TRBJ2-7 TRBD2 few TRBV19 TGTGCCAGTAGTACCCCAAGACTAGCGGGAGTTTACGAGCAGTACTTC CASSTPRLAGVYEQYF
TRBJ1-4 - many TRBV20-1 TGCAGTGCTATTGGGGGAAGGGGTGAAAAACTGTTTTTT CSAIGGRGEKLFF
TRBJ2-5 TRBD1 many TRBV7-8 TGTGCCAGCAGCCCCGACAGGGCTGGGGAGACCCAGTACTTC CASSPDRAGETQYF
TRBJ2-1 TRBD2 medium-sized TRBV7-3 TGTGCCAGCAGCCCCACTGGGACTAGCGGGAGGTACAATGAGCAGTTCTTC CASSPTGTSGRYNEQFF
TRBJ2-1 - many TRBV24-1 TGTGCCACCAGTGATTACAGGGAGGGTGAGCAGTTCTTC CATSDYREGEQFF
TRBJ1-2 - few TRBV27 TGTGCCAGCAGTTGGGCGGCCGGCGGGGGCCGGAACTATGGCTACACCTTC CASSWAAGGGRNYGYTF
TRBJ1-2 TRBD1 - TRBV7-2 TGTGCCAGCAATCCTCCGGGACAGGGTAACTATGGCTACACCTTC CASNPPGQGNYGYTF
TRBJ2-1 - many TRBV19 TGTGCCAGTAATAAGTGGCCAGTCGACAATGAGCAGTTCTTC CASNKWPVDNEQFF
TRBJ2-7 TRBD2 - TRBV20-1 TGCAGTGCTTACAGCGGGAGGGCCTCCGAGCAGTACTTC CSAYSGRASEQYF
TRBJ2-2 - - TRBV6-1 TGTGCCAGCAGCGCCCAAGCGAACACCGGGGAGCTGTTTTTT CASSAQANTGELFF
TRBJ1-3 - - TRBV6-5 TGTGCCAGCAGTTCACAGGGAAGGGAAGGAAACACCATATATTTT CASSSQGREGNTIYF
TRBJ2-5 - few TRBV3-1 TGTGCCAGCAGCCTACAAGTCCCGGGGCGGGAGACCCAGTACTTC CASSLQVPGRETQYF
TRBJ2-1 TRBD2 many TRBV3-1 TGTGCCAGCAGCCATGTCCGCCTTGGCGGGAGAGGTGAGCAGTTCTTC CASSHVRLGGRGEQFF
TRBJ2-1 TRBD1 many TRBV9 TGTGCCAGCGGGGGGACAGGTTTAAATGAGCAGTTCTTC CASGGTGLNEQFF
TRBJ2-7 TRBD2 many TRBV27 TGTGCCAGCAGTTCTCTTAGGACTAGCGGGTTCGTTTACGAGCAGTACTTC CASSSLRTSGFVYEQYF
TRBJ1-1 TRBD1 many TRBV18 TGTGCCAGCTCACAGGACAGGGAAGAAGCTTTCTTT CASSQDREEAFF
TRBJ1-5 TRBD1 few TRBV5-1 TGCGCCAGCAGCGAGGGACAGGCCGATCAGCCCCAGCATTTT CASSEGQADQPQHF
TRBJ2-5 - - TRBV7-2 TGTGCTGGCACAGAGATACACGGCCGAGAGACCCAGTACTTC CAGTEIHGRETQYF
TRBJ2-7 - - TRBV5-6 TGTGCCAGCAGCGGGTCGGTAACCTACGAGCAGTACTTC CASSGSVTYEQYF
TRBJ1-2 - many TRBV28 TGTGCCAGCAGTTTATTGCAGCAAACCTATCCCTATGGCTACACCTTC CASSLLQQTYPYGYTF
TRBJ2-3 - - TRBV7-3 TGTGCCAGCACCAGCGGAGTCGGGACAGATACGCAGTATTTT CASTSGVGTDTQYF
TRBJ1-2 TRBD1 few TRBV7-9 TGTGCCAGCAGCTTGACACTCCAGGGGGGGCAATGGTCTGGCTACACCTTC CASSLTLQGGQWSGYTF
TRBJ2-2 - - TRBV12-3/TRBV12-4 TGTGCCAGCAGCGCCTTTGAGCGCACCGGGGAGCTGTTTTTT CASSAFERTGELFF
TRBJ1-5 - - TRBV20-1 TGCAGTGCTAGAGAAGCGGAGTATAGCAATCAGCCCCAGCATTTT CSAREAEYSNQPQHF
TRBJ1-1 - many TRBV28 TGTGCCAGCAGTTTCTCCCGTTACAACACTGAAGCTTTCTTT CASSFSRYNTEAFF